The rows below give T cell receptor beta chains drawn from one sample of a study of blood T cell repertoires in COVID-19. The protocol was immunoSEQ multiplex PCR, while the TCRdb copy is restricted to in-frame clones and leaves out a portion. The table has 230,000 or so clones, 84% seen once. The sample taken for sequencing was peripheral blood. The source of these receptors is a man between 40 and 49 years old who had recovered from COVID-19. Both conserved end residues are part of each CDR3. Each record gives: clone size, V gene, J gene, D gene, CDR3 DNA, CDR3 protein. The D gene is left open where the match is weak. Part of the rows lack a size; the others show once, few, many or a class for expanded clones.

NA	TRBV6-5	TRBJ1-1	NA	TGTGCCAGCGAGGGGAACACTGAAGCTTTCTTT	CASEGNTEAFF
NA	TRBV11-3	TRBJ2-3	NA	TGTGCCAGCAGCCTAGCCGCGTACGGGGGGCGCTCTAGCACAGATACGCAGTATTTT	CASSLAAYGGRSSTDTQYF
NA	TRBV7-2	TRBJ2-5	TRBD2	TGTGCCAGCAGCTTAACCGTAGCGGGAGTGGGGACCCAGTACTTC	CASSLTVAGVGTQYF
NA	TRBV15	TRBJ2-5	NA	TGTGCCACCAGCAGAGGAGGCTGGGGCTCCGAACGAGAGACCCAGTACTTC	CATSRGGWGSERETQYF
NA	TRBV5-1	TRBJ2-3	TRBD2	TGCGCCAGCAGAGTAGCGGGGGCAGATACGCAGTATTTT	CASRVAGADTQYF
NA	TRBV19	TRBJ1-1	NA	TGTGCCAGTAGTCACGGGATCCAAAACACTGAAGCTTTCTTT	CASSHGIQNTEAFF
NA	TRBV5-4	TRBJ2-1	TRBD2	TGTGCCAGCAGCTTGGCAGGGACTAGCGGGGCCAATGAGCAGTTCTTC	CASSLAGTSGANEQFF
NA	TRBV5-6	TRBJ1-6	NA	TGTGCCAGCAGCTTGAGGGGAAATTCACCCCTCCACTTT	CASSLRGNSPLHF
NA	TRBV6-5	TRBJ1-3	TRBD1	TGTGCCAGCAGTTACTCCTTTGTGGGACAGGGACACACCATATATTTT	CASSYSFVGQGHTIYF
NA	TRBV30	TRBJ1-2	NA	TGTGCCTGGAGTGTACTCCCCGAAACGGGAGGCTACACCTTC	CAWSVLPETGGYTF
NA	TRBV10-3	TRBJ1-2	TRBD1	TGTGCCATCAGGGACGGGACAGGGGGCTATGGCTACACCTTC	CAIRDGTGGYGYTF
NA	TRBV6-4	TRBJ2-7	TRBD1	TGTGCCAGCAGTGCCGGACAGGGTTCCTACGAGCAGTACTTC	CASSAGQGSYEQYF
few	TRBV3-1/TRBV3-2	TRBJ1-5	NA	TGTGCCAGCAGCCATGGGCTTAAGAGCAATCAGCCCCAGCATTTT	CASSHGLKSNQPQHF
NA	TRBV5-4	TRBJ1-6	NA	TGTGCCAGCAGCGCCGACAGTAATTCACCCCTCCACTTT	CASSADSNSPLHF
NA	TRBV6-5	TRBJ2-1	NA	TGTGCCAGCAGTTACTCTGGGGCCTATTATGAGCAGTTCTTC	CASSYSGAYYEQFF
once	TRBV7-2	TRBJ1-4	TRBD1	TGTGCCAGCAGCAAGACAGGGGGCGATGAAAAACTGTTTTTT	CASSKTGGDEKLFF
NA	TRBV7-2	TRBJ2-7	NA	TGTGCCAGCAGCTCCCAACACAGCTACGAGCAGTACTTC	CASSSQHSYEQYF
NA	TRBV10-1	TRBJ2-1	TRBD2	TGCGCCAGCAGTGAGTCCCCTAGCGGGGGGGGTACCCCCTACAATGAGCAGTTCTTC	CASSESPSGGGTPYNEQFF
NA	TRBV15	TRBJ1-2	TRBD1	TGTGCCACCAGCACTGAGACAGGGGACTCGTACTCCTTC	CATSTETGDSYSF
NA	TRBV7-2	TRBJ1-2	TRBD1	TGTGCCAGCAGCTCTTCGACAGGGACCTATGGCTACACCTTC	CASSSSTGTYGYTF
NA	TRBV5-1	TRBJ2-3	TRBD2	TGCGCCAGCAGCGCCACCGGGACTAGCGCAGATACGCAGTATTTT	CASSATGTSADTQYF
NA	TRBV29-1	TRBJ2-7	NA	TGCAGCGTTGAGGGGGGGCGGAGGGAGCAGTACTTC	CSVEGGRREQYF
NA	TRBV4-3	TRBJ2-3	NA	TGCGCCAGCAGCCAAGTATTCCGAGATACGCAGTATTTT	CASSQVFRDTQYF
NA	TRBV12-5	TRBJ2-1	TRBD1	TGTGCTAGTGGTTTGGTATGGTTAGGCGGACAGGGGGACAATGAGCAGTTCTTC	CASGLVWLGGQGDNEQFF
NA	TRBV5-5	TRBJ1-1	NA	TGTGCCAGCAGCTTGTACAGCAAGAACACTGAAGCTTTCTTT	CASSLYSKNTEAFF
NA	TRBV5-4	TRBJ2-7	TRBD2	TGTGCCAGCAGCCCCGGGACTAGCGGGAACATCTACGAGCAGTACTTC	CASSPGTSGNIYEQYF
NA	TRBV12-3/TRBV12-4	TRBJ1-2	TRBD1	TGTGCCAGCAGACGTACAGGGGACTATGGCTACACCTTC	CASRRTGDYGYTF
NA	TRBV11-2	TRBJ1-2	NA	TGTGCCAGCAGCTTAGATCAATGGGGCTCTAACTATGGCTACACCTTC	CASSLDQWGSNYGYTF
once	TRBV9	TRBJ1-3	TRBD1	TGTGCCAGCAGCGTAGGACAGGGGGCATACACCATATATTTT	CASSVGQGAYTIYF
NA	TRBV15	TRBJ2-7	NA	TGTGCCACCAGCAGAGATTGGCGGGAATCAGAGAGCTCCTACGAGCAGTACTTC	CATSRDWRESESSYEQYF
NA	TRBV4-3	TRBJ1-3	NA	TGCGCCAGCAGCCCCTCCCTAGGAAACGACGCCATATATTTT	CASSPSLGNDAIYF
NA	TRBV25-1	TRBJ2-7	NA	TGTGCCAGCAGTGATAGTAGACCGGGGGTACAAGGGCCCCAGTACTTC	CASSDSRPGVQGPQYF
NA	TRBV7-2	TRBJ2-6	NA	TGTGCCAGCAGGCCTAATGGGGCCAACGTCCTGACTTTC	CASRPNGANVLTF
NA	TRBV10-3	TRBJ1-1	NA	TGTGCCATCAGTGAGGCGGGGGGGATGACTGAAGCTTTCTTT	CAISEAGGMTEAFF
NA	TRBV6-2/TRBV6-3	TRBJ2-7	TRBD1	TGTGCCAGCAGTTCCGGGACAGGGACCCTGCAGTACTTC	CASSSGTGTLQYF
NA	TRBV5-6	TRBJ1-2	NA	TGTGCCAGCTGTGAGGGATCTAGTGGCTACACCTTC	CASCEGSSGYTF
NA	TRBV5-1	TRBJ2-7	NA	TGCGCCAGCAGCTTGTCTAGCGCATACGAGCAGTACTTC	CASSLSSAYEQYF
NA	TRBV30	TRBJ1-2	TRBD1	TGTGCCTGGAGTGAGCCTCCCGGGACAGCCATAATAAGGTATGGCTACACCTTC	CAWSEPPGTAIIRYGYTF
NA	TRBV19	TRBJ1-1	TRBD1	TGTGCCAGTAGAAAGACAGGGGGCTGGCACACTGAAGCTTTCTTT	CASRKTGGWHTEAFF
medium-sized	TRBV30	TRBJ2-7	TRBD2	TGTGCCTGGAGTGTACCCAGCGGGGGCTACGAGCAGTACTTC	CAWSVPSGGYEQYF
few	TRBV6-5	TRBJ2-7	TRBD2	TGTGCCACACGGGCGGGGGGACTCGCGTACGAGCAGTACTTC	CATRAGGLAYEQYF
NA	TRBV29-1	TRBJ2-5	NA	TGCAGCGTTGCTCTAGTCCAAGAGACCCAGTACTTC	CSVALVQETQYF
NA	TRBV7-6	TRBJ2-1	TRBD1	TGTGCCAGCAGCTTAGTACAGGGGCCTGGCAATGAGCAGTTCTTC	CASSLVQGPGNEQFF
NA	TRBV5-1	TRBJ2-5	NA	TGCGCCAGCAGCTTGGTTGGCCTGGAAGAGACCCAGTACTTC	CASSLVGLEETQYF
few	TRBV5-1	TRBJ2-6	NA	TGCGCCAGCAGCTTGATGGGGCAGAGCTCTGGGGCCAACGTCCTGACTTTC	CASSLMGQSSGANVLTF
once	TRBV19	TRBJ2-3	NA	TGTGCCAGTATTCCTCCGGGCACAGATACGCAGTATTTT	CASIPPGTDTQYF
NA	TRBV5-6	TRBJ2-1	NA	TGTGCCAGCCATTCGGGGGGCAGCGATGAGCAGTTCTTC	CASHSGGSDEQFF
NA	TRBV6-5	TRBJ2-7	TRBD2	TGTGCCAGCAGTCACCTAGCGGGACCCTACGAGCAGTACTTC	CASSHLAGPYEQYF
NA	TRBV5-5	TRBJ1-1	NA	TGTGCCAGCAGCTTTGGGGAGGCCACTGAAGCTTTCTTT	CASSFGEATEAFF
once	TRBV7-2	TRBJ1-1	TRBD1	TGTGCCAGCAGCCGCCGAGCGGGACAGGGGGCGGCCACTGAAGCTTTCTTT	CASSRRAGQGAATEAFF
NA	TRBV6-5	TRBJ1-1	TRBD1	TGTGCCAGCAGTTACCCAGGACAGGGAGACACTGAAGCTTTCTTT	CASSYPGQGDTEAFF
few	TRBV7-2	TRBJ2-4	TRBD2	TGTGCCAGCAGCTTGCGGGGGGGCTATGACATTCAGTACTTC	CASSLRGGYDIQYF